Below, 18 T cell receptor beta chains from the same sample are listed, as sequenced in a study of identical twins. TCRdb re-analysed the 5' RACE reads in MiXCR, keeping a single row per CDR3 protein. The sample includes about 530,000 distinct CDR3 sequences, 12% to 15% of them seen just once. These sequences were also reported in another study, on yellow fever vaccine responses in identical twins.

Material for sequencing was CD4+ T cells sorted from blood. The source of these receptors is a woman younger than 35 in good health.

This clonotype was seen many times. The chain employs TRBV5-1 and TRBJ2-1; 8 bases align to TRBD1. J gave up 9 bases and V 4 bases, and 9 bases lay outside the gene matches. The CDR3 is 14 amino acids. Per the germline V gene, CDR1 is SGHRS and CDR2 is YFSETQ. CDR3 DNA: TGCGCCAGCAGCCCCACAGGGGGAGAGAGTGAGCAGTTCTTC. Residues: CASSPTGGESEQFF. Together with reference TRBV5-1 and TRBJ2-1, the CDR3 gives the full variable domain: KAGVTQTPRYLIKTRGQQVTLSCSPISGHRSVSWYQQTPGQGLQFLFEYFSETQRNKGNFPGRFSGRQFSNSRSEMNVSTLELGDSALYLCASSPTGGESEQFFGPGTRLTVL.

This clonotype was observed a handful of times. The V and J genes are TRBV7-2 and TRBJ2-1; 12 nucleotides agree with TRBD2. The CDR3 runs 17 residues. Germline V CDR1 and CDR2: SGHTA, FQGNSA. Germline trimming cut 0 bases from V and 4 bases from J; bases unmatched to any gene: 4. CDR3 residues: CASSLAYGLAGYNEQFF. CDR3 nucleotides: TGTGCCAGCAGCTTAGCATACGGACTAGCGGGGTACAATGAGCAGTTCTTC.

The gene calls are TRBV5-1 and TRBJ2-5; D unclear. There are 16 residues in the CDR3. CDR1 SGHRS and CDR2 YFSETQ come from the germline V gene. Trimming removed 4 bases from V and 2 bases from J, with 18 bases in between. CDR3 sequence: CASSPVGGLGQETQYF. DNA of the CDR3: TGCGCCAGCAGCCCCGTGGGCGGCTTAGGACAAGAGACCCAGTACTTC. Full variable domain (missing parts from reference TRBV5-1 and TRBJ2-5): KAGVTQTPRYLIKTRGQQVTLSCSPISGHRSVSWYQQTPGQGLQFLFEYFSETQRNKGNFPGRFSGRQFSNSRSEMNVSTLELGDSALYLCASSPVGGLGQETQYFGPGTRLLVL.

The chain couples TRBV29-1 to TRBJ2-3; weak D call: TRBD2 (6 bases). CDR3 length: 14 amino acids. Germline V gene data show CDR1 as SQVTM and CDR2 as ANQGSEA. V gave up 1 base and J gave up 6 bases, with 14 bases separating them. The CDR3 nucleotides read TGCAGCGTTGAAGGCGCGGGGCTTTTGGATACGCAGTATTTT. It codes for CSVEGAGLLDTQYF.

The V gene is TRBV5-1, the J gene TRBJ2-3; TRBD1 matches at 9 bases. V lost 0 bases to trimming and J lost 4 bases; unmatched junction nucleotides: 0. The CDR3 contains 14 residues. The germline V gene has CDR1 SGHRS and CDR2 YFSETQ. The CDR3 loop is CASSLDRGPDTQYF. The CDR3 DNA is TGCGCCAGCAGCTTGGACAGGGGGCCAGATACGCAGTATTTT.

DNA for the CDR3: TGTGCCAGCAGCCAGGCCGTAAACATTCAGTACTTC. It yields the protein CASSQAVNIQYF. This rearrangement joins TRBV4-2 to TRBJ2-4; D is unclear. With 3 bases removed from V and 6 bases from J, the gap between germline ends came to 6 bases. Germline CDR1 and CDR2: LGHNA and YNFKEQ. The CDR3 sequence is 12 residues long.

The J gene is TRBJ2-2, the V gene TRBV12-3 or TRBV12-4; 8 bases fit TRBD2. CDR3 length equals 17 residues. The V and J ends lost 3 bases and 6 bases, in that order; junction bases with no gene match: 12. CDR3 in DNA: TGTGCCAGCAGTTTTGATCGGGAGGGCCTTATATCCGGGGAGCTGTTTTTT. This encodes CASSFDREGLISGELFF.

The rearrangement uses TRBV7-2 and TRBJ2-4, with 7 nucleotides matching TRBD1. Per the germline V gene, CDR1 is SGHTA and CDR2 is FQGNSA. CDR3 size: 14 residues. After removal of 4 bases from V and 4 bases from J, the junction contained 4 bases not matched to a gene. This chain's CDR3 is CASSYGTAKNIQYF. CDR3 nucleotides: TGTGCCAGCAGCTACGGGACAGCTAAAAACATTCAGTACTTC.

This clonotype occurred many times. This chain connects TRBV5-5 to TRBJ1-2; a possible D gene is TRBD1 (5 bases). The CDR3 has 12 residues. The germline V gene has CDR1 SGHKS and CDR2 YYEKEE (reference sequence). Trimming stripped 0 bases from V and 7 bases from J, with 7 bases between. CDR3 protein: CASSLDRLGYTF. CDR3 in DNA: TGTGCCAGCAGCTTGGACAGGCTTGGCTACACCTTC.

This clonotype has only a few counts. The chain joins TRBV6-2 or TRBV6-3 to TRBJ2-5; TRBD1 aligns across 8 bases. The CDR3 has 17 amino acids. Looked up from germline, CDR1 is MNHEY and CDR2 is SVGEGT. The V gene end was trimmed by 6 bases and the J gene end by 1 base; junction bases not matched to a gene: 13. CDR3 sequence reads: CASSLDRETSLQETQYF. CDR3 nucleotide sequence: TGTGCCAGCAGCTTGGACAGGGAGACAAGCCTCCAAGAGACCCAGTACTTC.

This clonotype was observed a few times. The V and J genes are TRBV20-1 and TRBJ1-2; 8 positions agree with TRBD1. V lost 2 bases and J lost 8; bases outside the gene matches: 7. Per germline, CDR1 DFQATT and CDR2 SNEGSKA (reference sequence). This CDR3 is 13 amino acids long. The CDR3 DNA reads TGCAGTGCTAGAACGGGACAGGTTAAGGGCTACACCTTC. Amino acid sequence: CSARTGQVKGYTF.

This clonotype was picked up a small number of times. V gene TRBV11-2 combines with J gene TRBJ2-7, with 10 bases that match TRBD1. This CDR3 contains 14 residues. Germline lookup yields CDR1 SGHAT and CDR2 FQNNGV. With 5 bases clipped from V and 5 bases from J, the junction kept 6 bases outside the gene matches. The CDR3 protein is CASSDSGTGDEQYV. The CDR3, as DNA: TGTGCCAGCAGCGACAGTGGGACAGGGGACGAGCAGTACGTC.

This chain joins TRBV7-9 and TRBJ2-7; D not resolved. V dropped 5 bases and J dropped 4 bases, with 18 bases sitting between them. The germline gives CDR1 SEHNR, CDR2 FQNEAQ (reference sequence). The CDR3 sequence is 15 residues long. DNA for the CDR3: TGTGCCAGCAGCCCAATTGACGGGTCAGTATACGAGCAGTACTTC. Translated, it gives CASSPIDGSVYEQYF.

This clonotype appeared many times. This CDR3 is CASSLVGDSEAFF. For the CDR3, the DNA is TGCGCCAGCAGCTTGGTCGGGGATTCTGAAGCTTTCTTT. The chain is built from TRBV5-1 and TRBJ1-1; D gene ambiguous. Germline CDR1 reads SGHRS; CDR2 reads YFSETQ. This CDR3 spans 13 amino acids. V lost 0 bases and J 6 bases, leaving 9 bases between the germline ends.

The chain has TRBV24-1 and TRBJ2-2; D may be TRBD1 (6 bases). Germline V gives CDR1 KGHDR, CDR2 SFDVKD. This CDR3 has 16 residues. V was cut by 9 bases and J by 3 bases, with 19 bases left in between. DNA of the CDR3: TGTGCCACCGCTCAACGCCGGGACACAGACACCGGGGAGCTGTTTTTT. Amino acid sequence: CATAQRRDTDTGELFF.

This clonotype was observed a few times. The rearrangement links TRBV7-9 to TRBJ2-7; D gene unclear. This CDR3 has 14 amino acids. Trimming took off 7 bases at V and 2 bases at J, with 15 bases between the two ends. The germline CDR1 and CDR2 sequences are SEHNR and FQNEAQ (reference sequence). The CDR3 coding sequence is TGTGCCAGCATCCTCCCGGACGGAGCCTACGAGCAGTACGTC. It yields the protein CASILPDGAYEQYV.

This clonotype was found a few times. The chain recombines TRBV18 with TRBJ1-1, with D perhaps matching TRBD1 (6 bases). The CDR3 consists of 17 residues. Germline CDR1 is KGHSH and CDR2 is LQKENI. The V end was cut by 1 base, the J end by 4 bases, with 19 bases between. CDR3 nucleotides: TGTGCCAGCTCACCACGGGCCCTGGGGGGCTTGGGCACTGAAGCTTTCTTT. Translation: CASSPRALGGLGTEAFF.

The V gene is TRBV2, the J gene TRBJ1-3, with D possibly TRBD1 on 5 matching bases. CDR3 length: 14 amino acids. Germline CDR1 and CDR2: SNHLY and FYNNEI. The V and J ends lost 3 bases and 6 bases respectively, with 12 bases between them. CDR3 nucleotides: TGTGCCAGCAGTGACGAGGCAGGACAAAACACCATATATTTT. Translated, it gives CASSDEAGQNTIYF.